A single sample is the source of the 20 T cell receptor beta chains below, sequenced in a study. TCRdb re-called the 5' RACE reads through MiXCR, storing one row per CDR3 protein. The sample yields fewer than 60,000 distinct CDR3 sequences, around 26% seen once. The sequenced sample consisted of naive CD4+ T cells sorted from blood. The subset is: naive CD4+ T cells, CD4+CD45RA+CD25-. Receptors originate from a female donor with breast cancer.

The chain joins TRBV7-3 to TRBJ2-3; TRBD2 matches 15 bases. CDR3 size: 16 residues. V lost 5 bases to trimming and J lost 3 bases; unmatched junction nucleotides: 3. The germline V gene encodes CDR1 SGHTA and CDR2 FQGTGA. The CDR3 DNA sequence: TGTGCCAGCAGCCGGACTAGCGGGGGGGGGACAGATACGCAGTATTTT. Protein sequence: CASSRTSGGGTDTQYF.

Ten or more counts support this clonotype. This sequence joins TRBV6-5 and TRBJ2-7; 10 bases match TRBD1. CDR1 and CDR2 from the germline V gene are MNHEY and SVGAGI. V lost 7 bases, J lost 7 bases, and 7 bases stayed unmatched. This CDR3 spans 13 amino acids. For the CDR3, the DNA is TGTGCCAGCACCAGACAGGGGGCACGGGAGCAGTACTTC. Protein product: CASTRQGAREQYF.

A remark on this clonotype: One junction end does not reproduce the germline sequence, and a read error may be involved. The chain couples TRBV27 to TRBJ1-4, with D uncertain. This CDR3 is 15 amino acids long. Germline CDR1 MNHEY, CDR2 SMNVEV (reference sequence). DNA for the CDR3: TGTGCCAGCAGTCCCGCAAGGGTCCCTAACGAAAAACTGTTTTTT. This codes for CASSPARVPNEKLFF.

This chain uses TRBV15 with TRBJ2-2; D unresolved. V dropped 5 bases and J dropped 1 base, with 17 bases sitting between them. The CDR3 covers 17 residues. Germline lookup yields CDR1 LNHNV and CDR2 YYDKDF (reference sequence). The CDR3 sequence: CATSESYPKGNTGELFF. The DNA for the CDR3 is TGTGCCACCAGCGAGAGCTATCCGAAGGGGAACACCGGGGAGCTGTTTTTT.

The CDR3 DNA reads as TGTGCCAGCAGCCCTAACCGGGGGTACACTGAAGCTTTCTTT. Translating it yields CASSPNRGYTEAFF. The V call is TRBV9, the J call TRBJ1-1, with D possibly matching TRBD1 (5 bases). This CDR3 region has 14 residues. Germline V gene lookup returns CDR1 SGDLS and CDR2 YYNGEE. Trimming stripped 4 bases from V and 3 bases from J, with 13 bases between.

This clonotype was seen a handful of times. The genes are TRBV6-1 and TRBJ1-5; perhaps TRBD1 as D (5 bases). Trimming took 5 bases from V and 4 from J, leaving 18 bases between them. The CDR3 extends over 16 amino acids. The germline gives CDR1 MNHNS, CDR2 SASEGT. CDR3 region: CASSNLWGGDNQPQHF. CDR3 nucleotide sequence: TGTGCCAGCAGTAACCTCTGGGGGGGGGATAATCAGCCCCAGCATTTT.

This clonotype was picked up a small number of times. The chain joins TRBV7-3 to TRBJ2-3; the D gene is possibly TRBD2 (6 bases). The CDR3 consists of 15 residues. Trimming took off 5 bases at V and 2 bases at J, with 14 bases between the two ends. CDR1 is SGHTA, CDR2 FQGTGA, per germline. CDR3 coding DNA: TGTGCCAGCAGCCCCGGGACTTTATTCACAGATACGCAGTATTTT. This sequence encodes CASSPGTLFTDTQYF.

In its sample, this clonotype was seen a few times. The J gene is TRBJ1-5, the V gene TRBV7-9; TRBD1 might be the D (5 bases). The CDR3 covers 14 residues. Looked up from germline, CDR1 is SEHNR and CDR2 is FQNEAQ (reference sequence). V lost 1 base and J 4 bases, leaving 8 bases between the germline ends. The CDR3, as DNA: TGTGCCAGCAGCTTAGGTTCAGGGAATCAGCCCCAGCATTTT. Protein product: CASSLGSGNQPQHF.

The V and J genes are TRBV20-1 and TRBJ2-7; possibly TRBD1 for D (5 bases). Germline CDR1 and CDR2: DFQATT and SNEGSKA (reference sequence). The CDR3 has 13 amino acids. V shed 5 bases and J shed 7 bases, with 18 bases lying between them. CDR3: CSAPRVQGGEQYF. The CDR3 DNA reads as TGCAGTGCTCCCCGAGTGCAGGGTGGAGAGCAGTACTTC.

A few counts support this clonotype. This chain connects TRBV28 to TRBJ1-5; D remains unclear. V was clipped by 2 bases and J by 12 bases, with 8 bases between them. The CDR3 sequence is 11 residues long. Germline loops: CDR1 MDHEN, CDR2 SYDVKM. The CDR3 here is CASSLQHSQHF. The DNA for the CDR3 is TGTGCCAGCAGTTTACAACATAGCCAGCATTTT.

This clonotype was picked up many times. This rearrangement joins TRBV7-2 to TRBJ2-7; D gene unclear. This CDR3 comprises 14 residues. V shed 7 bases and J shed 0 bases, with 13 bases lying between them. Germline lookup yields CDR1 SGHTA and CDR2 FQGNSA. The CDR3 spells CASKSQLSSYEQYF. The CDR3 nucleotides read TGTGCCAGCAAAAGTCAACTGAGCTCCTACGAGCAGTACTTC.

This chain uses TRBV6-2 or TRBV6-3 with TRBJ2-5; the match to TRBD2 covers 7 bases. The trim removed 6 bases at V and 5 bases at J, leaving 12 bases unmatched. CDR3 length: 15 residues. Germline V lookup: CDR1 MNHEY, CDR2 SVGEGT. The CDR3 loop reads CASSLAASEWETQYF. The CDR3 DNA follows: TGTGCCAGCAGCCTAGCGGCCTCGGAGTGGGAGACCCAGTACTTC.

The chain joins TRBV27 to TRBJ2-7; 9 nucleotides agree with TRBD1. J was trimmed by 0 bases and V by 4 bases; bases with no gene match: 4. Germline values: CDR1 MNHEY, CDR2 SMNVEV (reference sequence). The CDR3 length is 15 residues. CDR3 nucleotide sequence: TGTGCCAGCAGTTCAACAGGGGGCCCCTCCTACGAGCAGTACTTC. It yields the protein CASSSTGGPSYEQYF.

Comments on this clonotype: A junction end diverges from the germline sequence, so it may reflect a read error. The genes are TRBV7-3 and TRBJ2-1; 15 bases are a match to TRBD2. The V gene's germline CDR1 is SGHTA and CDR2 FQGTGA. The CDR3 runs 15 residues. The CDR3 here is CAGSLGTSGGNEQFF. The CDR3 nucleotides are TGTGCCGGCAGCTTAGGGACTAGCGGGGGGAATGAGCAGTTCTTC.

V is TRBV9 and J is TRBJ1-5, with 7 nucleotides matching TRBD1. From germline, CDR1 is SGDLS and CDR2 YYNGEE. The CDR3 is 14 amino acids. V shed 0 bases, J shed 7 bases, and the junction held 4 bases outside the gene matches. The CDR3 sequence: CASSVGGGEQPQHF. DNA for the CDR3: TGTGCCAGCAGCGTAGGAGGGGGCGAGCAGCCCCAGCATTTT.

This clonotype occurred a few times. The chain carries TRBV4-1 and TRBJ2-1, with TRBD2 matching 9 bases. There are 15 residues in the CDR3. The V segment lost 1 base and the J segment 3 bases; nucleotides outside the gene matches: 1. Germline lookup yields CDR1 MGHRA and CDR2 YSYEKL. CDR3 loop: CASSQGTSVYNEQFF. For the CDR3, the DNA is TGCGCCAGCAGCCAAGGGACTAGCGTCTACAATGAGCAGTTCTTC.

This clonotype was seen ten or more times. The genes are TRBV10-3 and TRBJ2-6; D is unresolved. Trimming shortened V by 11 bases and J by 3 bases, and 17 bases separated the two germline ends. The CDR3 runs to 15 residues. Germline-derived CDR1 and CDR2 are ENHRY and SYGVKD. The CDR3 loop reads CAAGEAGLGANVLTF. The CDR3 region has the DNA TGTGCCGCAGGAGAAGCAGGTCTTGGGGCCAACGTCCTGACTTTC.

This clonotype was observed a few times. The chain is built from TRBV11-2 and TRBJ2-4, with D perhaps TRBD2 (6 bases). This CDR3 spans 12 amino acids. Between the trimmed V and J ends, which lost 1 base and 8 bases, there was a span of 6 bases. Germline values: CDR1 SGHAT, CDR2 FQNNGV. The CDR3 loop is CASSLGGDIQYF. Here the CDR3 DNA reads TGTGCCAGCAGCTTAGGGGGGGACATTCAGTACTTC.

The rearrangement uses TRBV5-1 and TRBJ1-4; D perhaps matches TRBD1 (6 bases). The germline V gene encodes CDR1 SGHRS and CDR2 YFSETQ. The CDR3 runs to 14 residues. Trimming cost V 1 base and J 7 bases, with 11 bases left between them. Written as DNA, the CDR3 is TGCGCCAGCAGCTTGACAGGGCCGGGTGAAAAACTGTTTTTT. It codes for CASSLTGPGEKLFF.

The chain employs TRBV10-3 and TRBJ2-7; no reliable D call. Deletions cut 3 bases from V and 2 bases from J, with 17 bases between. CDR1 and CDR2 (germline): ENHRY, SYGVKD. The length of the CDR3 is 16 residues. CDR3 DNA sequence: TGTGCCATCAGTGATATATTGGCAAAACATGCCTACGAGCAGTACTTC. This encodes CAISDILAKHAYEQYF.